A single sample gave rise to the 9 T cell receptor beta chains below, sequenced in a study of glioma-infiltrating T cells. Using RNA template, CDR3s of TCR alpha and beta were amplified with iRepertoire arm-PCR. TCRdb re-called the multiplex PCR reads through MiXCR, storing one row per CDR3 protein. The table includes 95,000 to 110,000 distinct CDR3 sequences, 29% detected once. The sample comprised glioma tissue, nonneoplastic brain tissue, or PBMCs (not recorded which). These receptors originate from a human donor with low-grade glioma or glioblastoma, undergoing nonglioma brain surgery, or in good health (not recorded which).

There are a few counts of this clonotype. The junction shows a germline mismatch at one end, possibly a read error. The rearrangement joins TRBV7-7 to TRBJ2-1; D might be TRBD1 (7 bases). This CDR3 is 15 amino acids long. Germline V gives CDR1 SSHAT, CDR2 FNYEAQ (reference sequence). The CDR3 spells CASSRGTASYNEQFF. CDR3 DNA: TGTGCTAGCAGCCGCGGGACAGCATCCTACAATGAGCAGTTCTTC.

This clonotype has more than one count but fewer than ten. The gene calls are TRBV7-2 and TRBJ2-1; 7 positions agree with TRBD2. V was pared by 1 base and J by 4 bases, with 7 bases of the junction left unmatched. Germline values: CDR1 SGHTA, CDR2 FQGNSA. The CDR3 sequence is 16 residues long. Written as DNA, the CDR3 is TGTGCCAGCAGCTTAGATCCAGCGGGGCCTTACAATGAGCAGTTCTTC. This encodes CASSLDPAGPYNEQFF.

The rearrangement joins TRBV28 to TRBJ1-6; D uncertain. Germline V CDR1 and CDR2: MDHEN, SYDVKM. V shed 5 bases and J shed 2 bases, with 16 bases lying between them. The length of the CDR3 is 17 residues. CDR3 amino acids: CASSPTAGSPYNSPLHF. CDR3 bases: TGTGCCAGCAGTCCGACGGCAGGCAGCCCCTATAATTCACCCCTCCACTTT.

This clonotype has a count of ten or more. The chain couples TRBV3-1 to TRBJ1-1; D remains unclear. The V gene lost 1 base and the J gene lost 2 bases, with 8 bases spanning the gap. The germline gives CDR1 LGHDT, CDR2 YNNKEL (reference sequence). This CDR3 region has 14 residues. CDR3 DNA: TGTGCCAGCAGCCAAGGTCAGCGAAACACTGAAGCTTTCTTT. Translating it yields CASSQGQRNTEAFF.

To note about this clonotype: One base away lies a much larger clone, so this may be a sequencing read error. The genes are TRBV6-2 or TRBV6-3 and TRBJ1-5; 8 bases align to TRBD1. The ends lost 8 bases at V and 6 bases at J; junction bases unmatched: 3. The germline V gene encodes CDR1 MNHEY and CDR2 SVGEGT. The CDR3 totals 12 residues. The CDR3 DNA reads as TGTGCCAGCGGACAGGGTCTTCAGCCCCAGCATTTT. Encoded protein: CASGQGLQPQHF.

This clonotype was seen many times. The V gene is TRBV28, the J gene TRBJ2-3; D is ambiguous. The germline V gene encodes CDR1 MDHEN and CDR2 SYDVKM. The CDR3 runs to 13 residues. The ends were cut back, 2 bases at V and 6 bases at J, with 9 bases in the middle. The DNA for the CDR3 is TGTGCCAGCAGTTTACCGCCGTTGGATACGCAGTATTTT. Amino acids: CASSLPPLDTQYF. The complete variable domain, with remaining parts taken from reference TRBV28 and TRBJ2-3, reads DVKVTQSSRYLVKRTGEKVFLECVQDMDHENMFWYRQDPGLGLRLIYFSYDVKMKEKGDIPEGYSVSREKKERFSLILESASTNQTSMYLCASSLPPLDTQYFGPGTRLTVL.

A word on this clonotype: A much larger clone differs by one base, so this may be a read error. The rearrangement joins TRBV6-2 or TRBV6-3 to TRBJ1-1; D remains ambiguous. The CDR3 loop spans 13 amino acids. The germline V gene has CDR1 MNHEY and CDR2 SVGEGT. Trimming stripped 7 bases from V and 8 bases from J, with 17 bases between. DNA of the CDR3: TGTGCCAGCACCCTAGTCCAGGTCATGGAAGCTTTCTTT. This translates into CASTLVQVMEAFF.

The rearrangement uses TRBV27 and TRBJ1-5, with a tentative D call TRBD1 (5 bases). The CDR3 has 16 residues. Looked up from germline, CDR1 is MNHEY and CDR2 is SMNVEV (reference sequence). In nucleotides, the CDR3 is TGTGTTAGCAGTAAGCTTGGGGGATATGGCAATCAGCCCCAGCATTTT. Residues: CVSSKLGGYGNQPQHF.

The chain carries TRBV7-3 and TRBJ2-1; TRBD1 might be the D (5 bases). V was cut by 5 bases and J by 5 bases, with 10 bases left in between. Germline CDR1 is SGHTA and CDR2 is FQGTGA. This CDR3 has 13 amino acids. This chain's CDR3 is CASSIDSNNEQFF. The CDR3 bases are TGTGCCAGCAGCATCGACAGTAACAATGAGCAGTTCTTC.